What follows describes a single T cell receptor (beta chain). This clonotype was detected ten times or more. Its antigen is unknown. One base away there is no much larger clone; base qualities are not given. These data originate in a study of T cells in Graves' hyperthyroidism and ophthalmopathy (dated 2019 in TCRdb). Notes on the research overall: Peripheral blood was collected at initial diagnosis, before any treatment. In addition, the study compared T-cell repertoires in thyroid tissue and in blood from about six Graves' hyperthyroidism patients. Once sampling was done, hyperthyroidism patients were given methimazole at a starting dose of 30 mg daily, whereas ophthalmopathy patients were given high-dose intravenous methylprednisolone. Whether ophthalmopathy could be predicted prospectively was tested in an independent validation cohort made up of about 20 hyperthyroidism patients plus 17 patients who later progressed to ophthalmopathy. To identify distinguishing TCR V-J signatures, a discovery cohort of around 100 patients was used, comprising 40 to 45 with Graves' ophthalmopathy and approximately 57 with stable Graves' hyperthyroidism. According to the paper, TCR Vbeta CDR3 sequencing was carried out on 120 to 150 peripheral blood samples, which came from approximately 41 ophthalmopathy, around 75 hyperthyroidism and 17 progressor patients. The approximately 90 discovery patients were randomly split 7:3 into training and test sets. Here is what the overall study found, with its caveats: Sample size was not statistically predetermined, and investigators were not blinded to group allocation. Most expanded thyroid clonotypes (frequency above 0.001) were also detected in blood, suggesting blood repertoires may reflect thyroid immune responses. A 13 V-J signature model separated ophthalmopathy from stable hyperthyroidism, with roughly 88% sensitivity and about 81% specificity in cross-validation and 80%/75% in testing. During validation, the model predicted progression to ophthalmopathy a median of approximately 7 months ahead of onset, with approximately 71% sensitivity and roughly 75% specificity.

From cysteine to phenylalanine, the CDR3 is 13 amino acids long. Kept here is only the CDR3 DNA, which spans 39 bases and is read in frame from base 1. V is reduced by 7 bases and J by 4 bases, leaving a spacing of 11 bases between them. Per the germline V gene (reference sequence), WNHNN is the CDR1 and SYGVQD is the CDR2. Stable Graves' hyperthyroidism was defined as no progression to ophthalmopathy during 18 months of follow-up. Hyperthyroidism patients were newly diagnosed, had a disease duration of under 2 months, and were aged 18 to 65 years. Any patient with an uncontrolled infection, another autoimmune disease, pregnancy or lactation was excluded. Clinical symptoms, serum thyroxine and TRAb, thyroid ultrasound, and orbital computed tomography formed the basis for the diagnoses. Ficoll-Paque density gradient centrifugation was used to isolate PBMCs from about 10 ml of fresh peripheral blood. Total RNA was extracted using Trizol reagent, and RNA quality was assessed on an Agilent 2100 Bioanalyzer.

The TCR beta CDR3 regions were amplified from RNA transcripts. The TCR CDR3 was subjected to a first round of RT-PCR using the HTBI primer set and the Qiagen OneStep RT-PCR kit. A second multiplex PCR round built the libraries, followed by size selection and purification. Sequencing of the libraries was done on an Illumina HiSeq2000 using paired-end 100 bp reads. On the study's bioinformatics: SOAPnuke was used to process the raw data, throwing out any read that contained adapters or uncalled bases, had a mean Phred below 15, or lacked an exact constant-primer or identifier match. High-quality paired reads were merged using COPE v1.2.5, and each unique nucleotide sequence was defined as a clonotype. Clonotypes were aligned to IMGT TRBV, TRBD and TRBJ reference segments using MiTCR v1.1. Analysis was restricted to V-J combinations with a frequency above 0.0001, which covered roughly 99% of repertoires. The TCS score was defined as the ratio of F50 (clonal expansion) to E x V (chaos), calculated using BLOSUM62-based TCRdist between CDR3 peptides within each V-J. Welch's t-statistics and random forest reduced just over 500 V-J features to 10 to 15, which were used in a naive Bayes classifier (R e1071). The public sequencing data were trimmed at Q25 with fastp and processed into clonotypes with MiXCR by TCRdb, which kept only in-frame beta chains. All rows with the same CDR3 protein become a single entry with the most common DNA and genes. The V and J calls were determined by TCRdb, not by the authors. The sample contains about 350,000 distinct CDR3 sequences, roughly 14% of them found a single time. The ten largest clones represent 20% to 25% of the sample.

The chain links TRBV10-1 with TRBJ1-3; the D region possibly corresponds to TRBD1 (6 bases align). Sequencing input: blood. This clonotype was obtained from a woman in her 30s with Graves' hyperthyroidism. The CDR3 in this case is CASTSGQGNTIYF. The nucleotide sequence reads TGCGCCAGCACGTCGGGACAAGGAAACACCATATATTTT.